This TCR beta chain was obtained from a study of somatic mutations in cytotoxic T cells in rheumatoid arthritis. About this clone: The antigen is not known.

Some clones are missing from TCRdb's copy, which holds only in-frame ones; the method was immunoSEQ multiplex PCR. Here the sample spans roughly 30,000 clones, around four fifths being singletons. General study points: Patients with rheumatoid arthritis, but not healthy controls, had CD8+ clonality that increased with age.

The CDR3 runs to 15 residues. Germline-derived CDR1 and CDR2 are SGHAT and FQNNGV. The V gene lost 6 bases and the J gene lost 1 base, with 12 bases spanning the gap. This chain joins TRBV11-2 and TRBJ1-4; no reliable D call. Sequencing used CD8+ T cells sorted from blood. This TCR was sampled from an adult with rheumatoid arthritis. CDR3 in amino acids: CASSHTGRTNEKLFF. DNA for the CDR3: TGTGCCAGCAGTCATACGGGGAGAACTAATGAAAAACTGTTTTTT.